This T cell receptor beta chain originates from a study of blood T cell repertoires in COVID-19. For the study at large: Sites in the United States, Italy and Spain provided acute and convalescent COVID-19 samples.

Per the study methods: Estimation of nucleated cell counts was performed using reference gene primer amplification. Produced via immunoSEQ multiplex PCR; TCRdb's table is partial and in-frame only. Clonal size and the V and J genes are those of that table, whereas D and trimming came from the DNA. The repertoire holds 160,000 or so clones, 80% to 90% seen once, with roughly 1.5% in the top ten. V lost 6 bases, J lost 0 bases, and 14 bases lay in between. This CDR3 has 15 residues. The germline gives CDR1 LNHDA, CDR2 SQIVND (reference sequence). This clone was observed once. V usage is TRBV19 and J usage is TRBJ1-1, with D maybe TRBD1 (5 bases). The sequence derives from a woman aged 45 to 65 with acute or convalescent COVID-19. The sequenced sample was peripheral blood. The CDR3 DNA sequence: TGTGCCAGTAGCAATCGACAGATAATGAACACTGAAGCTTTCTTT. Amino acids: CASSNRQIMNTEAFF.